The 13 T cell receptor beta chains below all came from one sample that was sequenced in a study of blood T cell repertoires in COVID-19. The method was immunoSEQ multiplex PCR; TCRdb's version includes in-frame clones alone and lacks a portion of them. Found here are around 370,000 clones, around nine tenths of them singletons; the top ten hold around 3.5%. Sequenced sample: peripheral blood. The receptor source for this set is a woman aged 18-29 years who had recovered from COVID-19.

A single count supports this clone. J is TRBJ2-7 and V is TRBV2, with D uncertain. V dropped 3 bases and J dropped 2 bases, with 11 bases sitting between them. The CDR3 consists of 14 residues. Germline CDR1 reads SNHLY; CDR2 reads FYNNEI. The CDR3 loop reads CASSDPGHTYEQYV. CDR3 DNA sequence: TGTGCCAGCAGTGACCCAGGCCATACCTACGAGCAGTACGTC.

The CDR3 is CASWGRVIYNEQFF. For the CDR3, the DNA is TGTGCCAGCTGGGGGCGGGTGATCTACAATGAGCAGTTCTTC. The genes are TRBV5-6 and TRBJ2-1; possibly TRBD1 for D (6 bases). Looked up from germline, CDR1 is SGHDT and CDR2 is YYEEEE. The V end lost 7 bases, the J end lost 3 bases, and 14 bases lay between the germline ends. The CDR3 is 14 residues long.

The chain combines TRBV6-2 or TRBV6-3 with TRBJ1-1; 8 bases fit TRBD1. This CDR3 has 17 amino acids. Germline values: CDR1 MNHEY, CDR2 SVGEGT. V lost 5 bases, J lost 7 bases, and 18 bases stayed unmatched. The CDR3 reads CASSLGTGHIRGDEAFF. For the CDR3, the DNA is TGTGCCAGCAGTCTCGGGACAGGTCACATACGGGGTGATGAAGCTTTCTTT.

This rearrangement joins TRBV7-2 to TRBJ2-1, with a weak D call TRBD1 (5 bases). The ends were cut back, 1 base at V and 6 bases at J, with 10 bases in the middle. Looked up from germline, CDR1 is SGHTA and CDR2 is FQGNSA. CDR3 length: 14 amino acids. CDR3 amino acids: CASSLVRQGNEQFF. Written as DNA, the CDR3 is TGTGCCAGCAGCTTAGTCCGGCAGGGCAATGAGCAGTTCTTC.

CDR3 residues: CASSPRTGLAKNIQYF. CDR3 DNA: TGTGCCAGCTCACCGCGAACAGGATTAGCCAAAAACATTCAGTACTTC. The rearrangement uses TRBV18 and TRBJ2-4, with D maybe TRBD1 (5 bases). Germline-derived CDR1 and CDR2 are KGHSH and LQKENI. V gave up 3 bases and J gave up 0 bases, with 12 bases separating them. The CDR3 covers 16 residues. The full variable domain, with the rest looked up from reference TRBV18 and TRBJ2-4, is NAGVMQNPRHLVRRRGQEARLRCSPMKGHSHVYWYRQLPEEGLKFMVYLQKENIIDESGMPKERFSAEFPKEGPSILRIQQVVRGDSAAYFCASSPRTGLAKNIQYFGAGTRLSVL.

The chain couples TRBV2 to TRBJ2-5; no clear D. V lost 6 bases and J 7 bases, leaving 6 bases between the germline ends. This CDR3 comprises 10 residues. The germline V gene has CDR1 SNHLY and CDR2 FYNNEI. CDR3 in amino acids: CASSPRTQYF. The DNA for the CDR3 is TGTGCCAGCAGCCCGAGGACCCAGTACTTC.

V usage is TRBV6-5 and J usage is TRBJ2-1; 8 bases map to TRBD2. The CDR3 totals 15 residues. V shed 6 bases and J 4 bases; nucleotides not matched to a gene: 8. From germline, CDR1 is MNHEY and CDR2 SVGAGI. The CDR3 DNA reads as TGTGCCAGCAGACTAACAGGGACTAGTTACAATGAGCAGTTCTTC. It is translated as CASRLTGTSYNEQFF.

The chain uses TRBV27 and TRBJ1-1, with D perhaps TRBD1 (5 bases). The CDR3 extends over 15 amino acids. Looked up from germline, CDR1 is MNHEY and CDR2 is SMNVEV (reference sequence). V lost 5 bases, J lost 3 bases, and 16 bases lay in between. The CDR3 DNA reads as TGTGCCAGCAGTCGACCCTATAGGGGATACACTGAAGCTTTCTTT. As protein: CASSRPYRGYTEAFF.

The chain joins TRBV7-9 to TRBJ1-1, with 10 bases identical to TRBD1. CDR1 and CDR2 from the germline V gene are SEHNR and FQNEAQ (reference sequence). After removal of 0 bases from V and 2 bases from J, the junction contained 6 bases not matched to a gene. The CDR3 runs to 17 residues. CDR3 sequence: CASSLAAGTGVNTEAFF. CDR3 bases: TGTGCCAGCAGCTTAGCGGCCGGGACAGGGGTTAACACTGAAGCTTTCTTT.

This chain links TRBV9 with TRBJ2-3; possibly TRBD2 for D (5 bases). This CDR3 comprises 17 residues. Trimming left V 0 bases short and J 0 bases short, with 14 bases between. Germline loops: CDR1 SGDLS, CDR2 YYNGEE. The CDR3 DNA reads as TGTGCCAGCAGCGTAGGCACCCAAAAGCGGAGCACAGATACGCAGTATTTT. Translated: CASSVGTQKRSTDTQYF.

V and J are TRBV7-2 and TRBJ2-3; TRBD2 matches at 8 bases. V was pared by 5 bases and J by 8 bases, with 6 bases of the junction left unmatched. The germline V gene has CDR1 SGHTA and CDR2 FQGNSA. The CDR3 is 13 residues long. In DNA, the CDR3 is TGTGCCAGCAGCGGGAGCGGGAGAGTTACGCAGTATTTT. This sequence encodes CASSGSGRVTQYF. The full variable domain, completed using reference TRBV7-2 and TRBJ2-3, is GAGVSQSPSNKVTEKGKDVELRCDPISGHTALYWYRQSLGQGLEFLIYFQGNSAPDKSGLPSDRFSAERTGGSVSTLTIQRTQQEDSAVYLCASSGSGRVTQYFGPGTRLTVL.

The rearrangement links TRBV11-3 to TRBJ2-1, with D perhaps TRBD2 (5 bases). With 7 bases removed from V and 2 bases from J, the gap between germline ends came to 15 bases. The CDR3 consists of 15 residues. Looked up from germline, CDR1 is SGHNT and CDR2 is YENEEA. The CDR3 sequence is CASKLGSGTYNEQFF. CDR3 DNA: TGTGCCAGCAAATTAGGGAGTGGAACCTACAATGAGCAGTTCTTC.

The chain is built from TRBV9 and TRBJ2-4, with a tentative D call TRBD2 (6 bases). The V end lost 3 bases, the J end lost 3 bases, and 10 bases lay between the germline ends. The CDR3 length is 14 residues. Germline-derived CDR1 and CDR2 are SGDLS and YYNGEE. As DNA, the CDR3 is TGTGCCAGCAGCGCCGGGACTTACAAAAACATTCAGTACTTC. This gives the protein CASSAGTYKNIQYF.